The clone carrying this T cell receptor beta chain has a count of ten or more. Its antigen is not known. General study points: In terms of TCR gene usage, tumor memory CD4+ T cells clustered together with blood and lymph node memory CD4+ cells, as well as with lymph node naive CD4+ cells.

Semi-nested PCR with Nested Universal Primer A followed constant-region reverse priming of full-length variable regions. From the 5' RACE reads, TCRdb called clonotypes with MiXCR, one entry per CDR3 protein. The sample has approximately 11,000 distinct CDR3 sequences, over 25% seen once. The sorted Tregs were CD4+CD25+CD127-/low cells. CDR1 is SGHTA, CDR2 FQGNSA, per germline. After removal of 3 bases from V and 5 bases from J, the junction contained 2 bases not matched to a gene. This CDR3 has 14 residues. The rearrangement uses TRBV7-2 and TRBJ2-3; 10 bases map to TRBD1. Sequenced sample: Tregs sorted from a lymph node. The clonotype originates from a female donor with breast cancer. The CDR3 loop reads CASSFGTGEDTQYF. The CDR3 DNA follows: TGTGCCAGCAGCTTTGGGACAGGGGAAGATACGCAGTATTTT.